Below, 18 T cell receptor beta chains from the same sample are listed, as sequenced in a study of beta chain features in type 1 diabetes. The study reverse transcribed the entire isolated RNA, so it sequenced expressed TCRB transcripts. Profiling relied on immunoSEQ multiplex PCR, and the TCRdb table lists in-frame clones only, not all of them. The sample includes around 340,000 clones, 8% of them seen just once. What was sequenced was central memory CD4+ T cells from blood. The receptors were gathered from a woman between 18 and 29 years old in good health.

V gene TRBV4-3 combines with J gene TRBJ1-5; no clear D. The CDR3 is 13 amino acids. CDR1 LGHNA and CDR2 YSLEER come from the germline V gene. V lost 4 bases and J lost 5, with 9 bases in between. This CDR3 is CASSPGFDQPQHF. In DNA form, the CDR3 reads TGCGCCAGCAGCCCCGGTTTTGATCAGCCCCAGCATTTT.

The J gene is TRBJ1-5, the V gene TRBV6-1; 8 bases map to TRBD1. V lost 0 bases to trimming and J lost 5 bases; unmatched junction nucleotides: 3. The CDR3 sequence is 15 residues long. Germline V gene data show CDR1 as MNHNS and CDR2 as SASEGT. The CDR3 bases are TGTGCCAGCAGTGAAGCGGACAGGGTCTATCAGCCCCAGCATTTT. Protein product: CASSEADRVYQPQHF.

This clone was seen repeatedly, ten times or more. This rearrangement joins TRBV7-6 to TRBJ2-7, with D possibly being TRBD1 or TRBD2 (6 bases each). Trimming took 2 bases from V and 5 from J, leaving 13 bases between them. This CDR3 has 14 amino acids. The germline gives CDR1 SGHVS, CDR2 FNYEAQ. The CDR3 is CASSLIGGEDEQYF. The CDR3 DNA reads as TGTGCCAGCAGCTTAATCGGGGGCGAGGACGAGCAGTACTTC.

The chain joins TRBV11-2 to TRBJ2-3; 8 bases agree with TRBD1. Germline assignment: CDR1 SGHAT and CDR2 FQNNGV. The J segment lost 2 bases and the V segment lost 3 bases, leaving 10 bases of the junction unmatched. The CDR3 runs 17 residues. CDR3 protein: CASSFGQGRGHTDTQYF. As DNA, the CDR3 is TGTGCCAGCAGCTTTGGACAGGGTCGCGGACACACAGATACGCAGTATTTT.

The chain is built from TRBV27 and TRBJ2-7; 10 bases fit TRBD1. There are 18 residues in the CDR3. CDR1 and CDR2 from the germline V gene are MNHEY and SMNVEV (reference sequence). V was clipped by 7 bases and J by 6 bases; unmatched bases: 21. CDR3 nucleotides: TGTGCCAGCACCCGCACCGGGACAGGGGCCCGCCGGGGGAGCGAGCAGTACTTC. Its translation: CASTRTGTGARRGSEQYF.

In this sample, this clone turned up many times. This chain links TRBV9 with TRBJ2-1; D is possibly TRBD2 (5 bases). CDR1 and CDR2 from the germline V gene are SGDLS and YYNGEE. V lost 4 bases, J lost 5 bases, and 13 bases lay in between. This CDR3 spans 14 amino acids. The CDR3 loop reads CASSRESVNNEQFF. The CDR3 coding sequence is TGTGCCAGCAGCAGGGAGAGTGTAAACAATGAGCAGTTCTTC.

The chain joins TRBV9 to TRBJ2-2; possible D gene TRBD2, 6 bases. There are 19 residues in the CDR3. The germline V gene encodes CDR1 SGDLS and CDR2 YYNGEE. V shed 0 bases and J shed 0 bases, with 18 bases lying between them. The CDR3 DNA reads as TGTGCCAGCAGCGTAGCGAGCGGGCGGGGATCTTCGAACACCGGGGAGCTGTTTTTT. Its protein is CASSVASGRGSSNTGELFF.

This clone was recorded a few times. The chain links TRBV4-2 to TRBJ2-7; D is unclear. V was cut by 1 base and J by 1 base, with 11 bases left in between. Germline values: CDR1 LGHNA, CDR2 YNFKEQ. The CDR3 has 15 residues. The CDR3 is CASSQVTDRSYEQYF. DNA of the CDR3: TGTGCCAGCAGCCAAGTGACGGACCGATCCTACGAGCAGTACTTC.

In this sample, this clone turned up a few times. This rearrangement joins TRBV4-2 to TRBJ2-1, with TRBD1 matching over 9 bases. CDR3 length: 17 residues. Germline V gene data show CDR1 as LGHNA and CDR2 as YNFKEQ. V shed 3 bases, J shed 4 bases, and the junction held 10 bases outside the gene matches. The CDR3 loop reads CASSQGHRDRAYNEQFF. For the CDR3, the DNA is TGTGCCAGCAGCCAGGGACACCGGGACAGGGCGTACAATGAGCAGTTCTTC.

This clone has a count of ten or more. The chain joins TRBV29-1 to TRBJ2-2; 10 bases are a match to TRBD2. The V and J ends lost 4 bases and 7 bases, in that order; junction bases with no gene match: 21. In germline, CDR1 is SQVTM, CDR2 ANQGSEA. This CDR3 has 19 residues. CDR3 protein: CSVATRLTSGFGLFGELFF. The CDR3 nucleotides read TGCAGCGTTGCAACCCGTTTGACTAGCGGGTTCGGGTTGTTCGGGGAGCTGTTTTTT.

The chain carries TRBV9 and TRBJ2-5; D is possibly TRBD2 (6 bases). Germline CDR1 and CDR2: SGDLS and YYNGEE. V was trimmed by 10 bases and J by 2 bases, leaving 33 bases between them. This CDR3 spans 19 amino acids. CDR3 DNA: TGTGCCCTCAACCTTACCGGGAGTCACAATCTAGTTCCACAAGAGACCCAGTACTTC. It yields the protein CALNLTGSHNLVPQETQYF.

The table lists this clone with many counts. This chain connects TRBV7-2 to TRBJ1-1; D uncertain. CDR1 is SGHTA and CDR2 is FQGNSA in the germline V gene. The germline V and J ends were trimmed by 6 bases and 4 bases, with 12 bases remaining between them. The CDR3 totals 13 residues. CDR3: CASSLQESTEAFF. Here the CDR3 DNA reads TGTGCCAGCAGTCTCCAGGAGAGCACTGAAGCTTTCTTT.

The chain recombines TRBV19 with TRBJ2-7; 10 bases are a match to TRBD2. Trimming took 3 bases from V and 6 from J; bases not matched to a gene: 8. Germline V gene sequence: CDR1 LNHDA, CDR2 SQIVND (reference sequence). This CDR3 has 15 residues. CDR3 residues: CASSIDGTSVFEQYF. The CDR3 coding sequence is TGTGCCAGTAGTATTGATGGGACTAGCGTTTTCGAGCAGTACTTC.

This sequence joins TRBV11-2 and TRBJ2-1; TRBD2 agrees at 12 bases. The length of the CDR3 is 14 residues. From germline, CDR1 is SGHAT and CDR2 FQNNGV. V gave up 3 bases and J gave up 9 bases; unmatched junction bases: 3. CDR3 loop: CASSFRLAGVEQFF. The CDR3 bases are TGTGCCAGCAGCTTCCGACTAGCGGGAGTTGAGCAGTTCTTC.

This clone came up a few times. The V gene is TRBV27, the J gene TRBJ2-7, with 7 bases lining up with TRBD2. Unmatched junction bases numbered 13, after V lost 5 bases and J lost 3 bases. The germline V gene has CDR1 MNHEY and CDR2 SMNVEV (reference sequence). The CDR3 is 16 amino acids. This chain's CDR3 is CASSQPWGGNLYEQYF. CDR3 in DNA: TGTGCCAGCAGTCAACCTTGGGGAGGGAATCTCTACGAGCAGTACTTC.

This clone was seen a few times. This rearrangement joins TRBV4-3 to TRBJ2-3, with TRBD1 matching over 7 bases. V was pared by 2 bases and J by 10 bases, with 9 bases of the junction left unmatched. Germline CDR1 LGHNA, CDR2 YSLEER. This CDR3 has 14 residues. The CDR3 DNA is TGCGCCAGCAGCCAAAACCGGGACAGCAGTTCGCAGTATTTT. It specifies CASSQNRDSSSQYF.

V gene TRBV5-1 combines with J gene TRBJ2-1, with 8 bases lining up with TRBD2. The CDR3 contains 19 residues. The ends lost 1 base at V and 9 bases at J; junction bases unmatched: 21. The germline CDR1 and CDR2 sequences are SGHRS and YFSETQ. The CDR3 DNA reads TGCGCCAGCAGCTTGAACGGTGCTAGCGGGTCGAGTTCGTTTAGTGAGCAGTTCTTC. It is translated as CASSLNGASGSSSFSEQFF.

This clone came up a few times. V is TRBV7-6 and J is TRBJ1-2; TRBD1 aligns across 9 bases. J lost 4 bases, V lost 4 bases, and 4 bases had no gene match. This CDR3 has 14 amino acids. Germline CDR1 and CDR2: SGHVS and FNYEAQ. The CDR3 is CASSSGTGPYGYTF. In DNA form, the CDR3 reads TGTGCCAGCAGCTCCGGGACAGGGCCCTATGGCTACACCTTC.